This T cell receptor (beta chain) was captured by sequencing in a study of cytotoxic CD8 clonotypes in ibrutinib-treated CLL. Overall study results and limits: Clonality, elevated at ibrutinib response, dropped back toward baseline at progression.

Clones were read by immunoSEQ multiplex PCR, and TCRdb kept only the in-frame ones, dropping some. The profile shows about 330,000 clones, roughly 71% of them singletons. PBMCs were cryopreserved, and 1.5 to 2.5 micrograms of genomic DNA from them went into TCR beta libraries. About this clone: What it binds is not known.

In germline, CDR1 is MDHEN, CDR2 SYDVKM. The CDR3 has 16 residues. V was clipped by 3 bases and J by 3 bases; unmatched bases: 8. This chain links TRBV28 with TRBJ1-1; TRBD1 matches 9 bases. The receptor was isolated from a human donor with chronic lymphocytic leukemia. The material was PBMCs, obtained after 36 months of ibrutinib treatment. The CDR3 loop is CASSLWDRALDTEAFF. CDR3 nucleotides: TGTGCCAGCAGTTTGTGGGACAGGGCCCTGGACACTGAAGCTTTCTTT.